This passage covers 27 T cell receptor beta chains from one sample sequenced in a study of blood T cell repertoires in COVID-19. Here immunoSEQ multiplex PCR was the method, and the copy in TCRdb shows in-frame clones only, minus some. Among tens of thousands of clones listed, around nine tenths were seen once. The sample comprised peripheral blood. The origin of the receptors is an older man with active or convalescent COVID-19.

V is TRBV7-9 and J is TRBJ1-1, with a weak D call TRBD1 (6 bases). Germline assignment: CDR1 SEHNR and CDR2 FQNEAQ (reference sequence). The CDR3 is 15 amino acids. V was trimmed by 5 bases and J by 1 base, leaving 14 bases between them. The DNA for the CDR3 is TGTGCCAGCAGCAGGGGAGGACAGCCGAACACTGAAGCTTTCTTT. It is translated as CASSRGGQPNTEAFF.

This CDR3 is CASSPDREDGYTF. In DNA, the CDR3 is TGTGCCAGCTCACCAGACAGGGAAGATGGCTACACCTTC. J is TRBJ1-2 and V is TRBV18; 7 bases agree with TRBD1. This CDR3 contains 13 residues. CDR1 is KGHSH and CDR2 is LQKENI in the germline V gene. The ends lost 2 bases at V and 6 bases at J; junction bases unmatched: 3.

This clone occurred once. V gene TRBV5-6 combines with J gene TRBJ1-1, with 12 bases identical to TRBD1. Germline V gene sequence: CDR1 SGHDT, CDR2 YYEEEE. V shed 7 bases and J 4 bases; nucleotides not matched to a gene: 5. This CDR3 is 14 amino acids long. The CDR3 sequence: CASRGTGGGTEAFF. The CDR3 DNA is TGTGCCAGCCGGGGGACAGGGGGCGGCACTGAAGCTTTCTTT.

The chain uses TRBV5-4 and TRBJ1-1, with D possibly matching TRBD1 (6 bases). The CDR3 length is 14 residues. The V gene's germline CDR1 is SGHNT and CDR2 YYREEE (reference sequence). V lost 6 bases to trimming and J lost 11 bases, with 23 bases between them. The CDR3 bases are TGTGCCAGCACGGTCTCGACAGGATACCAGGGGGCTTTCTTT. Protein sequence: CASTVSTGYQGAFF.

The V gene is TRBV3-1 (or the pseudogene TRBV3-2), the J gene TRBJ1-1; TRBD1 aligns across 8 bases. The trim removed 5 bases at V and 5 bases at J, leaving 7 bases unmatched. The CDR3 has 14 amino acids. CDR1 is LGHDT and CDR2 is YNNKEL in the germline V gene (reference sequence). In nucleotides, the CDR3 is TGTGCCAGCAGCTCCAGGGGGCGAAATACTGAAGCTTTCTTT. This encodes CASSSRGRNTEAFF.

This rearrangement joins TRBV7-8 to TRBJ2-1; 11 bases align to TRBD2. The CDR3 spans 16 residues. The germline V gene has CDR1 SGHVS and CDR2 FQNEAQ. V lost 5 bases to trimming and J lost 4 bases; unmatched junction nucleotides: 7. The CDR3 bases are TGTGCCAGCAGCAGAAGACTAGCGGGGCTATACAATGAGCAGTTCTTC. Its translation: CASSRRLAGLYNEQFF.

This chain uses TRBV7-2 with TRBJ1-5, with TRBD1 matching over 12 bases. Germline V gives CDR1 SGHTA, CDR2 FQGNSA. V trimming: 5 bases; J trimming: 6 bases; junction bases outside the gene matches: 5. The CDR3 runs to 15 residues. The CDR3 sequence: CASSPGTGGGQPQHF. CDR3 DNA: TGTGCCAGCAGCCCCGGGACAGGGGGCGGTCAGCCCCAGCATTTT.

The chain employs TRBV5-1 and TRBJ2-1; D might be TRBD2 (6 bases). The V gene's germline CDR1 is SGHRS and CDR2 YFSETQ. The CDR3 is 14 residues long. V shed 0 bases and J shed 5 bases, with 9 bases lying between them. The CDR3 nucleotides are TGCGCCAGCAGCTTGGTGGGGGGTGACAATGAGCAGTTCTTC. This translates into CASSLVGGDNEQFF.

The chain has TRBV18 and TRBJ1-2, with D unclear. Looked up from germline, CDR1 is KGHSH and CDR2 is LQKENI. The CDR3 is 13 amino acids. Trimming shortened V by 3 bases and J by 6 bases, and 11 bases separated the two germline ends. CDR3 in amino acids: CASSPGPLDGYTF. CDR3 nucleotide sequence: TGTGCCAGCTCACCCGGCCCCCTAGATGGCTACACCTTC.

This sequence joins TRBV29-1 and TRBJ1-1; weak D call: TRBD1 (6 bases). The germline V gene has CDR1 SQVTM and CDR2 ANQGSEA. The CDR3 sequence is 13 residues long. With 8 bases removed from V and 0 bases from J, the gap between germline ends came to 13 bases. The DNA for the CDR3 is TGCAGCCCTTCACAGGGCGTGAACACTGAAGCTTTCTTT. Translation gives CSPSQGVNTEAFF.

This clone showed up just a few times. The chain carries TRBV29-1 and TRBJ1-2; D possibly corresponds to TRBD1 (6 bases). Germline CDR1 is SQVTM and CDR2 is ANQGSEA. Trimming left V 5 bases short and J 4 bases short, with 11 bases between. The CDR3 is made up of 12 amino acids. The CDR3 sequence: CSVSRGPYGYTF. The CDR3 DNA is TGCAGCGTTTCCAGGGGCCCCTATGGCTACACCTTC. The full variable domain, completed using reference TRBV29-1 and TRBJ1-2, is SAVISQKPSRDICQRGTSLTIQCQVDSQVTMMFWYRQQPGQSLTLIATANQGSEATYESGFVIDKFPISRPNLTFSTLTVSNMSPEDSSIYLCSVSRGPYGYTFGSGTRLTVV.

This rearrangement joins TRBV5-4 to TRBJ1-2, with TRBD1 matching 7 bases. This CDR3 has 15 residues. V was pared by 0 bases and J by 7 bases, with 9 bases of the junction left unmatched. Germline V gene data show CDR1 as SGHNT and CDR2 as YYREEE (reference sequence). This chain's CDR3 is CASSLGQGSRGGYTF. Written as DNA, the CDR3 is TGTGCCAGCAGCTTGGGACAGGGAAGCAGAGGTGGCTACACCTTC.

V is TRBV18 and J is TRBJ1-3, with D possibly matching TRBD1 (5 bases). The CDR3 extends over 16 amino acids. CDR1 KGHSH and CDR2 LQKENI come from the germline V gene. Trimming pared 3 bases from V and 0 bases from J, leaving 12 bases between. CDR3 bases: TGTGCCAGCTCACCGACAGACATGATCTCTGGAAACACCATATATTTT. Protein product: CASSPTDMISGNTIYF.

This rearrangement joins TRBV12-3 or TRBV12-4 to TRBJ1-2; D may be TRBD1 (6 bases). CDR3 length equals 13 residues. V lost 1 base and J 4 bases, leaving 7 bases between the germline ends. The CDR3 bases are TGTGCCAGCAGTTTAGTGGACAGCTATGGCTACACCTTC. This translates into CASSLVDSYGYTF.

This CDR3 reads CAISARNTGELFF. CDR3 nucleotides: TGTGCCATCAGTGCTAGGAACACCGGGGAGCTGTTTTTT. The chain uses TRBV10-3 and TRBJ2-2; no firm D call. The CDR3 runs to 13 residues. CDR1 is ENHRY and CDR2 is SYGVKD in the germline V gene. V lost 4 bases and J 1 base, leaving 4 bases between the germline ends.

The sample holds one count of this clone. The gene calls are TRBV19 and TRBJ2-2; no clear D gene. Trimming pared 5 bases from V and 0 bases from J, leaving 10 bases between. The CDR3 consists of 15 residues. Germline loops: CDR1 LNHDA, CDR2 SQIVND (reference sequence). The CDR3 protein is CASSLRETNTGELFF. CDR3 DNA: TGTGCCAGTAGTTTAAGAGAGACGAACACCGGGGAGCTGTTTTTT.

The chain joins TRBV9 to TRBJ1-3; TRBD1 might be the D (5 bases). Germline V CDR1 and CDR2: SGDLS, YYNGEE. The CDR3 covers 16 residues. Trimming took off 5 bases at V and 0 bases at J, with 15 bases between the two ends. Here the CDR3 DNA reads TGTGCCAGCAGTGGGGGGACGGTCAGCTCTGGAAACACCATATATTTT. Protein sequence: CASSGGTVSSGNTIYF.

This sequence joins TRBV5-6 and TRBJ2-2; TRBD1 might be the D (6 bases). In germline, CDR1 is SGHDT, CDR2 YYEEEE. V dropped 4 bases and J dropped 7 bases, with 23 bases sitting between them. CDR3 length equals 17 residues. Here the CDR3 DNA reads TGTGCCAGCAGCCCTCAAGCCGGATTGGGGGCTGGCGGGGAGCTGTTTTTT. It codes for CASSPQAGLGAGGELFF.

The V and J genes are TRBV3-1 (or the pseudogene TRBV3-2) and TRBJ1-5; D is undetermined. CDR3 size: 14 residues. CDR1 is LGHDT, CDR2 YNNKEL, per germline (reference sequence). The V gene lost 3 bases and the J gene lost 0 bases, with 6 bases spanning the gap. CDR3 in DNA: TGTGCCAGCAGCCAGGGCTCTAGCAATCAGCCCCAGCATTTT. This gives the protein CASSQGSSNQPQHF.

The gene calls are TRBV5-1 and TRBJ1-1, with D maybe TRBD1 (5 bases). Germline CDR1 and CDR2: SGHRS and YFSETQ. V was pared by 4 bases and J by 1 base, with 17 bases between. The CDR3 runs 16 residues. The CDR3 spells CASSPRGRGGNTEAFF. The CDR3 DNA reads TGCGCCAGCAGCCCCCGGGGGAGGGGCGGGAACACTGAAGCTTTCTTT.

The chain has TRBV9 and TRBJ1-1; D is perhaps TRBD1 (6 bases). There are 15 residues in the CDR3. The V gene lost 1 base and the J gene lost 0 bases, with 10 bases spanning the gap. The germline V gene has CDR1 SGDLS and CDR2 YYNGEE. The CDR3 DNA sequence: TGTGCCAGCAGCGTACGGACAGCAATGAACACTGAAGCTTTCTTT. Protein sequence: CASSVRTAMNTEAFF.

The chain links TRBV24-1 to TRBJ1-5; the match to TRBD1 covers 7 bases. The J segment lost 7 bases and the V segment lost 4 bases, leaving 12 bases of the junction unmatched. This CDR3 contains 16 residues. Germline CDR1 and CDR2: KGHDR and SFDVKD. The CDR3 bases are TGTGCCACCAGTGACATATCCGGGGACAGTCTACAGCCCCAGCATTTT. Amino acid sequence: CATSDISGDSLQPQHF.

With respect to this clone: One end of the junction is discordant with germline, which a read error may explain. The chain uses TRBV6-5 and TRBJ2-2; possibly TRBD2 for D (6 bases). Germline lookup yields CDR1 MNHEY and CDR2 SVGAGI. The CDR3 is 14 amino acids. CDR3 DNA sequence: TGTGCCAGCAGCCGCGGGGCGAAGACCGGGGAGCTGTTTTTT. As protein: CASSRGAKTGELFF.

This chain joins TRBV11-2 and TRBJ1-4; the D is unclear. The V gene's germline CDR1 is SGHAT and CDR2 FQNNGV. The CDR3 contains 14 residues. V shed 3 bases and J shed 6 bases, with 11 bases lying between them. The DNA of the CDR3 is TGTGCCAGCAGCTTCTATAACGGGGATGAAAAACTGTTTTTT. The encoded protein is CASSFYNGDEKLFF.

This sequence joins TRBV2 and TRBJ1-5; a weak D match, TRBD1 (5 bases). V lost 6 bases to trimming and J lost 4 bases, with 10 bases between them. Germline CDR1 and CDR2: SNHLY and FYNNEI. This CDR3 is built from 13 residues. As DNA, the CDR3 is TGTGCCAGCAGGGGGCAGCTGAATCAGCCCCAGCATTTT. Its translation: CASRGQLNQPQHF.

V and J are TRBV3-1 (or the pseudogene TRBV3-2) and TRBJ2-5; tentative D call: TRBD1 (5 bases). This CDR3 comprises 16 residues. Germline CDR1 is LGHDT and CDR2 is YNNKEL (reference sequence). V lost 1 base, J lost 1 base, and 13 bases lay in between. The CDR3 sequence is CASSQGLPGLQETQYF. Written as DNA, the CDR3 is TGTGCCAGCAGCCAAGGATTACCAGGGCTCCAAGAGACCCAGTACTTC.

J is TRBJ2-6 and V is TRBV18, with 7 bases matching TRBD1. Per the germline V gene, CDR1 is KGHSH and CDR2 is LQKENI. The J segment lost 5 bases and the V segment lost 6 bases, leaving 7 bases of the junction unmatched. The CDR3 has 15 residues. The DNA of the CDR3 is TGTGCCAGCTCGCAGGGACAGTCTTGGGCCAACGTCCTGACTTTC. This codes for CASSQGQSWANVLTF. Using reference TRBV18 and TRBJ2-6 for the parts outside the CDR3, the full variable domain is NAGVMQNPRHLVRRRGQEARLRCSPMKGHSHVYWYRQLPEEGLKFMVYLQKENIIDESGMPKERFSAEFPKEGPSILRIQQVVRGDSAAYFCASSQGQSWANVLTFGAGSRLTVL.